This section outlines one TCR beta chain sequence together with its context. The data belong to a study of blood T cells in healthy people across ages. Combining a sample-barcoded 5' primer with a J-beta primer mix, a second PCR ran for roughly 7 to 12 cycles. TCRdb reanalysed the 5' RACE reads using MiXCR and keeps one entry per CDR3 protein. Here the sample spans 1,100,000 or so distinct CDR3 sequences, more than 35% being singletons. V gave up 5 bases and J gave up 9 bases, with 20 bases separating them. The CDR3 is 15 residues long. Per the germline V gene, CDR1 is SGHTA and CDR2 is FQGNSA. The sequence derives from a woman aged 55-70 years in good health. Specimen: blood. The chain carries TRBV7-2 and TRBJ1-5; tentatively, D is TRBD1 (6 bases). The CDR3 DNA follows: TGTGCCAGCAGCCTTAGGGGGTGGGGTTGGCGGCCCCAGCATTTT. Translating gives CASSLRGWGWRPQHF.